This T cell receptor (beta chain) was observed in a study of spatial heterogeneity in lung cancer. The CDR3 has 14 residues. V lost 3 bases, J lost 4 bases, and 12 bases lay in between. In germline, CDR1 is KGHSH, CDR2 LQKENI. This clonotype has a count of ten or more. The time point denotes: sample taken at primary tumor resection. TCRdb reprocessed the 5' RACE reads via MiXCR and lists one record per CDR3 protein. The repertoire holds fewer than 65,000 distinct CDR3 sequences, with about 5.9% as singletons. The V gene is TRBV18, the J gene TRBJ1-2; D not certain. Sample: PBMCs, taken at surgery. This TCR was recovered from a female donor with early-stage non-small cell lung cancer. CDR3 region: CASSPSQEFYGYTF. CDR3 in DNA: TGTGCCAGCTCACCCTCACAAGAGTTCTATGGCTACACCTTC. The full variable domain, with the rest looked up from reference TRBV18 and TRBJ1-2, is NAGVMQNPRHLVRRRGQEARLRCSPMKGHSHVYWYRQLPEEGLKFMVYLQKENIIDESGMPKERFSAEFPKEGPSILRIQQVVRGDSAAYFCASSPSQEFYGYTFGSGTRLTVV.